This entry concerns a single T cell receptor beta chain. Its antigen is still unknown. Base qualities are not recorded, but no much larger clone differs from it by a single base. V is shortened by 0 bases, J by 1 base, and the region joining them spans 12 bases. The CDR3, cysteine through phenylalanine, is 16 amino acids long. Just the 48-base CDR3 DNA is kept, in frame starting at base 1. CDR1 MNHEY and CDR2 SVGEGT were looked up in the germline V gene. One collaborating source in Seattle enrolled patients during active infection and followed them longitudinally through the course of disease. The collaborating institutions used their own protocols to collect whole blood in K2EDTA tubes. Collaborator samples were shipped for TCRbeta analysis as frozen whole blood, isolated PBMCs, or DNA extracted from either sample type. The immunoSEQ Assay, a bias-controlled multiplex PCR, was used to amplify TCRbeta CDR3 regions from genomic DNA. The paper's data handling went like this. Within the assay, amplification of reference gene primers was used to estimate how many nucleated cells each sample contained. To quantify the absolute abundance of each unique TCRbeta CDR3 rearrangement, sequence reads were collapsed and filtered. For each sample, productive Simpson clonality was calculated by taking the square root of Simpson's diversity index across productive rearrangements. TCRdb provides this immuneACCESS table in a form limited to in-frame rearrangements. Some clones are lacking; in checked studies, under half of them reflect an unresolved V gene, and why the rest are absent is not known. V and J calls plus clone size are reproduced from that table; the DNA served to infer D and trimming. This sample has roughly 210,000 clones in its table, and roughly 84% of those were observed once. More than 9% of the sample rests with the top ten.

This entry is derived from a study of blood T cell repertoires in COVID-19 (TCRdb year 2020). In terms of the full investigation: Samples covering the acute and convalescent phases of COVID-19 were provided by collaborators in the United States, Italy and Spain. The material from the prospective study consisted of cDNA or gDNA derived from T cells, B-cell-depleted T cells, or PBMCs. The repertoires were made available in a free public database intended to serve as a resource for research on the immune response to SARS-CoV-2. The samples were drawn from two sources: the first 160 participants of the ongoing ImmuneRACE study, and 1,000 to 1,500 subjects contributed by 6 global collaborators. Nearly every sample came with metadata listing a de-identified subject ID, COVID-19 status, age in years and sex. Where HLA class I and class II types were available, the types were taken from metadata supplied by the sample provider, not from assay-based typing. Deeply sampled blood TCRbeta repertoires from subjects exposed to, actively infected with, or recovered from COVID-19 were included in the dataset. Results the study describes overall, beyond this receptor: Clinical and demographic metadata were provided uncurated, with the amount varying by source and participant.

This clonotype originated in a woman of 80 years or more with COVID-19, enrolled during active disease. The sequence joins TRBV6-2 or TRBV6-3 to TRBJ2-5; a tentative D call is TRBD1 (5 bases match). Sequenced material: peripheral blood. Here the CDR3 is given as CASSYSSHRIQETQYF. The sequence in DNA is TGTGCCAGCAGTTACTCGTCACACAGGATCCAAGAGACCCAGTACTTC.